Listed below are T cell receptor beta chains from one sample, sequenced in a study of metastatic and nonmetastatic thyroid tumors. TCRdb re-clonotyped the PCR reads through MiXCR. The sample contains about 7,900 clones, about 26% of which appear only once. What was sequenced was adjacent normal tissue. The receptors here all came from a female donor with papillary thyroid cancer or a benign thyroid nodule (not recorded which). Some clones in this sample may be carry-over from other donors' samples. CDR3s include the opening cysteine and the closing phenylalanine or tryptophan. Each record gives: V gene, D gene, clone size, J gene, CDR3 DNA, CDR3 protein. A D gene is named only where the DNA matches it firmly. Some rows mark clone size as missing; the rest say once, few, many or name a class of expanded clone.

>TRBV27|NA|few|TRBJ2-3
TGTGCCAGCCGGGGGGCCTACGGAGATACGCAGTATTTT
CASRGAYGDTQYF
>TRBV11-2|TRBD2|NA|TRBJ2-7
TGTGCCAGCAGCTACGCGGGGGGATACGAGCAGTACTTC
CASSYAGGYEQYF
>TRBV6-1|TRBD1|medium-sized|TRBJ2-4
TGTGCCAGCAGTGACAGGGGGCGCAAAAACATTCAGTACTTC
CASSDRGRKNIQYF
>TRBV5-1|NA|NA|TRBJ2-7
TGCGCCAGCAGCTTGGCGGGGGAGAAGCAGTACTTC
CASSLAGEKQYF
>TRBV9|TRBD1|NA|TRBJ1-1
TGTGCCAGCAGCGTAGCCGACAGGGTGGGAACTGAAGCTTTCTTT
CASSVADRVGTEAFF
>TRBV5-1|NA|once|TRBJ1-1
TGCGCCAGCAGCCCTTGGGGGGGAGGAGACACTGAAGCTTTCTTT
CASSPWGGGDTEAFF
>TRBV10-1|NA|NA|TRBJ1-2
TGCGCAAGCTGTGATGCCCCCTCGGGGTGTGCCGACTATGGCTACACCTTC
CASCDAPSGCADYGYTF
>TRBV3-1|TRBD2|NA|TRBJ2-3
TGTGCCAGCAGCCTGCGGACTAGCGACACAGATACGCAGTATTTT
CASSLRTSDTDTQYF
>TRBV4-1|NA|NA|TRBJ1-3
TGCGCCAGCAGCCAACAGGGGAGGAGGGACACCATATATTTT
CASSQQGRRDTIYF
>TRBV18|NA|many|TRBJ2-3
TGTGCCAGCTCATTTAGTGGGGGCACAGATACGCAGTATTTT
CASSFSGGTDTQYF
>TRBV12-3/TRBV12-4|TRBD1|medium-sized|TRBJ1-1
TGTGCCAGCAGGAGGACAGGGGAATACACTGAAGCTTTCTTT
CASRRTGEYTEAFF
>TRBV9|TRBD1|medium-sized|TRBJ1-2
TGTGCCAGCAGCGAAACGGGGACAGGGAAAAACTATGGCTACACCTTC
CASSETGTGKNYGYTF
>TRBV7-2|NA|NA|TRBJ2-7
TGTGCCAGCAGCTTAGCCGGCTCTCAGACGTACGAGCAGTACTTC
CASSLAGSQTYEQYF
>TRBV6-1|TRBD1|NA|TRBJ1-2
TGTGCCAGCAGCCAGGACAGGGGGGGGCATGGCTACACCTTC
CASSQDRGGHGYTF
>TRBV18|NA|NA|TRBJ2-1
TGTGCCAGCTCACCCCAGGGGGGGGAGAATGAGCAGTTCTTC
CASSPQGGENEQFF
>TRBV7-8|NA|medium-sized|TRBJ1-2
TGTGCCAGCAGCCCCCAAAGGTTGGGGTCCTATGGCTACACCTTC
CASSPQRLGSYGYTF
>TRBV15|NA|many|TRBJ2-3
TGTGCCACCGGTACGCTTACCTCCACAGATACGCAGTATTTT
CATGTLTSTDTQYF
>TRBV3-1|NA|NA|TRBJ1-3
TGTGCATCTTCGCGGGCGGGCGACTCTGGAAACACCATATATTTT
CASSRAGDSGNTIYF
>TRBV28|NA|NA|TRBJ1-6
TGTGCCAGCAGTTACAAGATGAATTCACCCCTCCACTTT
CASSYKMNSPLHF
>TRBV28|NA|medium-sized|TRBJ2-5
TGTGCCACTTCCGACTCCGTCCAAGAGACCCAGTACTTC
CATSDSVQETQYF
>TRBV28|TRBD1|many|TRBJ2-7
TGTGCCAGCACCCACCCGGGACAGGGCCTCTACGAGCAGTACTTC
CASTHPGQGLYEQYF
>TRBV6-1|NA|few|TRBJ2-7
TGTGCCAGCAGTACGACCAATCGGTACGAGCAGTACTTC
CASSTTNRYEQYF
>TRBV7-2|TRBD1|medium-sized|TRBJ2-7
TGTGCCAGCAGCTTAGCGCTGGGGACAGGGGGCTACGGGCAGTACTTC
CASSLALGTGGYGQYF
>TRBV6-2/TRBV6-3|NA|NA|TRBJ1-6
TGTGCCAGCAGTTATCGCCAATTCCGGGGCGTCTCACCCCTCCACTTT
CASSYRQFRGVSPLHF
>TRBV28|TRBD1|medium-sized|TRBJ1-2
TGTGCCAGCAGCCCGACAGGGCGAAATAACTATGGCTACACCTTC
CASSPTGRNNYGYTF
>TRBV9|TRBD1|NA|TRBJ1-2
TGTGCCAGCAAGGGGACAGGGAGCTATGGCTACACCTTC
CASKGTGSYGYTF
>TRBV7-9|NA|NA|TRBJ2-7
TGTGCCAGCAGCACCCGGGACCGTCCCTACGAGCAGTACTTC
CASSTRDRPYEQYF
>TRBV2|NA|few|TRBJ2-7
TGTGCCAGCAGTGAGGGGGGGCCCTCGGAGCAGTACTTC
CASSEGGPSEQYF
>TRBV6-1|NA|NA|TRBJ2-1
TGTGCCAGCAGTATCCGGGGGGCTTACAATGAGCAGTTCTTC
CASSIRGAYNEQFF
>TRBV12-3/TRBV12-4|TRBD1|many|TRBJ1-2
TGTGCCAGCAGTACGACAGGGGGCGCTGGATTCTATGGCTACACCTTC
CASSTTGGAGFYGYTF
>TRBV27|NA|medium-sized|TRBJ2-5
TGTGCCAGCAGTCCCCGGGCAGGGGCAGAGACCCAGTACTTC
CASSPRAGAETQYF
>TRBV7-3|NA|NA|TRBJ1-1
TGTGCCAGCAGCCAAACTTCTACTTGTGGGACTGAAGCTTTCTTT
CASSQTSTCGTEAFF
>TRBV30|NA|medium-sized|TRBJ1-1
TGTGCCTGGAGCCTCTTACAGGGGAACACTGAAGCTTTCTTT
CAWSLLQGNTEAFF
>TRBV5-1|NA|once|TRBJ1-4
TGCGCCAGCAGTCGAGACCCGGGGTCCTTTGGGGAAAAACTGTTTTTT
CASSRDPGSFGEKLFF
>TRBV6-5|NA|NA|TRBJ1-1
TGTGCCAGCAGTTACTGGGGCACTCGGACTGAAGCTTTCTTT
CASSYWGTRTEAFF
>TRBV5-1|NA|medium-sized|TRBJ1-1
TGCGCCAGCAGTCCCCCTGTCTACACTGAAGCTTTCTTT
CASSPPVYTEAFF
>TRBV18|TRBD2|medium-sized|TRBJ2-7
TGTGCCAGCTCACCGGGGTCGCGGGGGGGCAACTACGAGCAGTACTTC
CASSPGSRGGNYEQYF
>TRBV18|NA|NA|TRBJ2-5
TGTGCCAGCTCACCACGGCAGGGGGAGGCTGGAGAGACCCAGTACTTC
CASSPRQGEAGETQYF
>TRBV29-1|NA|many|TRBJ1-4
TGCAGCGCCACCCTGCTTCTGGGAGTAACTAATGAAAAACTGTTTTTT
CSATLLLGVTNEKLFF
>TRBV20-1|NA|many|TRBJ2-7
TGCAGTGCCCGAGGGGGGACAAGGACATCCGAGGGCTACGAGCAGTACTTC
CSARGGTRTSEGYEQYF
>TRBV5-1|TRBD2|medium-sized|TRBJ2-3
TGCGCCAGCAGCTCCGGACTAGCGGGGCCCGGGGCAGATACGCAGTATTTT
CASSSGLAGPGADTQYF
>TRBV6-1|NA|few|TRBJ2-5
TGTGCCAGCAGCCCCGACCCAGAGGGAGAGACCCAGTACTTC
CASSPDPEGETQYF
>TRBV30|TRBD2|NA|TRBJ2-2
TGTGCCTGCTCTAGCGGGGGGAACACCGGGGAGCTGTTTTTT
CACSSGGNTGELFF
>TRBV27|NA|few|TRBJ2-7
TGTGCCAGCAGTCCCCAAGGCGGTCCCGGGGACGAGCAGTACTTC
CASSPQGGPGDEQYF
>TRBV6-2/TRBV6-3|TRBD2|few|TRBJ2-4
TGTGCCAGCCGACTGGGACTAGCAATAAACATTCAGTACTTC
CASRLGLAINIQYF
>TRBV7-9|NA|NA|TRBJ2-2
TGTGCCAGCAGCCCAAAAGTAGACACCGGGGAGCTGTTTTTT
CASSPKVDTGELFF
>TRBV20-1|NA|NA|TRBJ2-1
TGCAGTGCTAGAGATGATTTTGGCGCTAGCCTCTACAATGAGCAGTTCTTC
CSARDDFGASLYNEQFF
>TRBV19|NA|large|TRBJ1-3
TGTGCCAGTAGCCGACCTTTGGGAAACACCATATATTTT
CASSRPLGNTIYF
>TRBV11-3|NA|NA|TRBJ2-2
TGTGCCAGCAGCTCTAACACCGGGGAGCTGTTTTTT
CASSSNTGELFF
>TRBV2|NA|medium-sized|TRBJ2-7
TGTGCCAGCAGTGGGTACGGTGGCTACGAGCAGTACTTC
CASSGYGGYEQYF
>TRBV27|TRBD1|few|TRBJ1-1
TGTGCCAGCACGACAGGGAGGACTGAAGCTTTCTTT
CASTTGRTEAFF
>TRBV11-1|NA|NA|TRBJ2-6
TGTGCCAGCAGCTTAGTTGGCAGGGGAGCTGGGGCCAACGTCCTGACTTTC
CASSLVGRGAGANVLTF
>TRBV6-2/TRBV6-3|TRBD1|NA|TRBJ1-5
TGTGCCAGCAGTTATGGGACAGCTAGGAATCAGCCCCAGCATTTT
CASSYGTARNQPQHF